A selection of T cell receptor beta chains follows, all from one sample in a study of blood T cells in healthy people across ages. TCRdb passed the 5' RACE reads through MiXCR, listing each CDR3 protein once. The sample records some 1,800,000 distinct CDR3 sequences, 30% to 40% being singletons. The sequencing sample was made of blood. The origin of the receptors is a human donor in good health. Both conserved end residues are part of each CDR3. Clone sizes are given selectively: once, few, many, or a class where the clone is expanded.

abundance,v_gene,CDR3aa
few,TRBV11-2,CASSLTGTGRSPLHF
few,TRBV29-1,CSVRQGSSTDTRYF
few,TRBV12-3/TRBV12-4,CASSLGGLAGAEQYF
-,TRBV20-1,CSARGQGTQPQHF
-,TRBV6-2/TRBV6-3,CASSYSTPVEQYF
few,TRBV29-1,CSVVASGSYNEQFF
-,TRBV9,CVSSVGAGGNYGYTF
few,TRBV12-3/TRBV12-4,CASAWRLIYEQYF
-,TRBV12-3/TRBV12-4,CASVPGRYSGEQYF
few,TRBV5-1,CASSEEAGGLETQYF
-,TRBV6-2/TRBV6-3,CASSYGVAGADIGQYF